This is a list of T cell receptor beta chains from one sample in a study of shared clonotypes between healthy human individuals. TCRdb keeps only in-frame clones here, not all; method: immunoSEQ multiplex PCR. Among 450,000 or so clones listed, 60% to 80% were seen once. The sample taken for sequencing was PBMCs. Receptors originate from a woman aged 40-49 years in good health. Some clones in this sample may be carry-over from other donors' samples. Both conserved end residues are part of each CDR3. D genes are given only for firm matches. A clone size is listed for some rows: how often the clone was seen (once, few, many), or a class if it is expanded.

D	size	length	V	J	DNA	CDR3
TRBD1	once	16	TRBV28	TRBJ2-1	TGTGCCAGCCTCACGGCAGGGGGCCTTTCCTACAATGAGCAGTTCTTC	CASLTAGGLSYNEQFF
NA	few	14	TRBV7-2	TRBJ2-5	TGTGCCAGCAGCTTTGCTAGCCGTAAAGAGACCCAGTACTTC	CASSFASRKETQYF
NA	NA	15	TRBV6-1	TRBJ2-3	TGTGCCAGCAATGATGGCGGGCGGGTCACAGATACGCAGTATTTT	CASNDGGRVTDTQYF
TRBD1	NA	16	TRBV11-3	TRBJ2-7	TGTGCCAGCAGCTACCCGGACAGGGACACCTCCTACGAGCAGTACTTC	CASSYPDRDTSYEQYF
NA	NA	12	TRBV28	TRBJ1-1	TGTGCCAGCAGTTTTTTTAGCCTGGGCGCTTTCTTT	CASSFFSLGAFF
NA	NA	18	TRBV19	TRBJ2-3	TGTGCCAGTAGTATATCCCAAGAATACAGCACTAGCACAGATACGCAGTATTTT	CASSISQEYSTSTDTQYF
TRBD2	many	18	TRBV7-8	TRBJ2-2	TGTGCCAGCAGCCCAGGTTTAGTGCGGGGGGGAAACACCGGGGAGCTGTTTTTT	CASSPGLVRGGNTGELFF
NA	once	15	TRBV5-1	TRBJ1-1	TGCGCCAGCAGCTTGGCCGTGGCGATGAACACTGAAGCTTTCTTT	CASSLAVAMNTEAFF
TRBD2	NA	17	TRBV11-3	TRBJ2-7	TGTGCCAGCAGCGTAGCCGGGACTAGCGGGAGGGTTTACGAGCAGTACTTC	CASSVAGTSGRVYEQYF
NA	NA	14	TRBV5-1	TRBJ2-1	TGCGCCAGCAGCGGGTCAAGGACCCTCAATGAGCAGTTCTTC	CASSGSRTLNEQFF
NA	NA	15	TRBV7-3	TRBJ2-6	TGTGCCAGCAGCTCGATCCTCTCTGGGGCCAACGTCCTGACTTTC	CASSSILSGANVLTF
TRBD1	few	14	TRBV18	TRBJ2-5	TGTGCCAGCTCACTCAACGGAGAGCCGGGACAGGTCTACTTC	CASSLNGEPGQVYF
TRBD2	NA	18	TRBV28	TRBJ2-1	TGTGCCAGCAGCCCGTTACTGCGGGAGCCCAGAACGGAGAATGAGCAGTTCTTC	CASSPLLREPRTENEQFF